Sequencing of this T cell receptor (beta chain) was carried out in a study of shared clonotypes between healthy human individuals (TCRdb year 2020). With regard to the full study: A couple of women and three men aged 18 to 49 years were included in the cohort. For each donor, CD4 naive and CD4 memory were each run on three plates, CD8 naive on two plates, and CD8 memory on one plate. To estimate repertoire size and how much clonotype sharing occurs between individuals, the study deeply sequenced the blood TCR repertoires of several healthy adults. Different laboratories and diverse techniques were used to prepare libraries and sequence TCR repertoires, to increase sequencing depth and limit assay-specific biases. Leukapheresis yielded between about 0.94 and 9 billion PBMCs per donor. Overall study outcomes, separate from this receptor: Pairwise subsampling led to the expectation that sequencing depth would affect the degree of clonotype sharing among donors. Naive subsets generally had larger estimated clonotype richness than memory subsets. Because the study included only a small number of donors, the genetic and exposure-history diversity represented was limited. Sampling was limited to blood, and TCR repertoires in tissue likely differ from TCR repertoires in blood. Compared with non-shared clonotypes, the clonotypes found in all four sorted-subset donors had higher generation probabilities. Incomplete sequencing was indicated by rarefaction of sorted-subset datasets, despite the large sequencing depth. About 4.5% of naive CD4, 3.5% of naive CD8, around 2.3% of memory CD4, and about 0.4% of memory CD8 clonotypes were shared across a few donors.

The CDR3 has 14 amino acids, counting the end cysteine and phenylalanine. Of all the DNA, just the CDR3 is kept, 42 bases in frame from base 1. At the junction V is shortened by 4 bases and J by 8 bases, with 16 bases in between. The CDR1 and CDR2 encoded by the germline V gene are SGHRS and YFSETQ. The donors were healthy, HIV-negative adults who had no recently reported acute infections or vaccinations. Every donor was a Caucasian adult residing in Nashville, Tennessee, USA. CD4+ T cells were enriched by magnetic negative selection; naive cells were then positively selected on CD45RA, and the negative fraction formed the memory subset. After blood collection by leukapheresis, PBMCs were isolated using Ficoll-Histopaque density gradient centrifugation and then cryopreserved in the vapor phase of liquid nitrogen. Analytical flow cytometry was used to check the purity and quantity of every magnetically sorted T cell population. Genomic DNA was isolated from every sorted fraction and measured by UV absorbance on a Nanodrop 2000c.

Notes on this clone: The target of this receptor is not known. No base quality information exists; no much larger clone differs at one position.

Using the deep immunoSEQ assay, multiplex PCR amplified TCR CDR3 regions from genomic DNA. Extracted genomic DNA from each cell subset was distributed evenly across all wells of several immunoSEQ 96-well plates, and each plate was treated as a replicate. For sorted subsets, roughly 200 ng of genomic DNA, equivalent to 25,000 to 30,000 T cell genomes, went into each replicate PCR. The purified libraries were quantified using a Qubit 3.0 fluorometer, sized with a Bioanalyzer 2100, and then quantified again using the KAPA Library Quantification kit. A separate single-read 150-cycle Illumina NextSeq 550 flow cell was used to sequence each immunoSEQ 96-well plate. On the study's bioinformatics: Because only junctional sequences without quality scores were contained in the immunoSEQ output, filtering matching that applied to full-length reads could not be performed. Sequences were annotated with PyIR, a Python wrapper for IgBLAST v1.9, using IMGT germline references to assign V/J genes and CDR3. Reads with weak V/J assignments (E-value above 1e-6), missing CDR3, stop codons, out-of-frame junctions, or ambiguous translated residues were removed. V3J clonotypes were defined by identical inferred V gene, J gene, and CDR3 amino acid sequence. The percentage overlap between two repertoires was calculated by dividing the number of shared unique clonotypes by the size of the smaller repertoire. Richness of each repertoire was evaluated using RTK rarefaction, the Chao1 estimator, and Recon v2.1 estimates of unobserved clonotypes. For all TCRbeta clonotypes obtained by the gDNA method from a few donors, generation probabilities were computed with OLGA. TCRdb mirrors the immuneACCESS table, restricted to in-frame sequences. Some clones are absent from its copies; in checked studies, under half trace to an unresolved V gene, and the reason for the others is unknown. That table gives V, J and clone size, and the DNA gave D and trimming. The sample table shows approximately 2.1 million clones, and 80% to 95% are seen once. About 0.37% of the sample is held by the ten biggest clonotypes.

The receptor chain draws on TRBV5-1 and TRBJ2-4, and possibly TRBD1, on 5 matching bases. The TCR originated in a man in his late teens or twenties in good health. Some clones in this sample may be carry-over from other donors' samples. The material sequenced was naive CD4+ T cells from PBMCs. This specimen's cell subset or site label, per the study, means: CD45RA+ positively selected. The DNA is as follows: TGCGCCAGCAGCGCCTCAACAGGTGTAGACATTCAGTACTTC. Its product reads: CASSASTGVDIQYF.